This T cell receptor (beta chain) stems from a study of shared T cell receptors in the human thymus. Germline values: CDR1 MNHEY, CDR2 SVGAGI. V dropped 4 bases and J dropped 2; count of bases not matched to a gene: 4. The CDR3 loop spans 15 amino acids. Generated by immunoSEQ multiplex PCR, the TCRdb table keeps only in-frame clones and is missing some. The sample holds 550,000 to 800,000 clones, approximately 83% seen once. Another study also made use of these data, one on human thymus T cells. This second report adds: Among the donors, all were healthy Finnish infants having corrective surgery for congenital heart defects. Resections from corrective heart surgery supplied the thymus tissue. An apparent bias in V and J gene usage was seen in thymic and blood repertoires. Related research examined unrelated individuals and reported that their thymic repertoires overlapped highly.

The source is a girl under two years old with a congenital heart defect. V usage is TRBV6-5 and J usage is TRBJ1-1, with 10 bases fitting TRBD1. The material sequenced was thymocytes. CDR3 DNA sequence: TGTGCCAGCAGTTGCAAGACAGGGGGCAACACTGAAGCTTTCTTT. It encodes CASSCKTGGNTEAFF.